What follows are 31 T cell receptor beta chains derived from one specimen sequenced in a study of blood T cells in healthy people across ages (dated by TCRdb to about 2015). The library was produced with 5' RACE. The data were produced on an Illumina HiSeq 2500. A second PCR of about 6 to 12 cycles was performed with a sample-barcoded 5' primer and a J-beta primer mix. TCRdb reworked the public reads: Q25 trimming with fastp, MiXCR clone assembly, productive beta chains retained. Each entry merges the rows of one CDR3 protein and shows their most common DNA and genes. The sample profile shows roughly 1.5 million distinct CDR3 sequences; less than 45% of them were found once. The ten largest clones capture about 4.1% of the sample. Input material: blood. The receptor set was obtained from a woman younger than 35 in good health.

This chain joins TRBV6-2 or TRBV6-3 and TRBJ1-2; 9 nucleotides line up with TRBD1. CDR1 is MNHEY and CDR2 is SVGEGT in the germline V gene. The CDR3 covers 16 residues. The junction had 8 bases not matched to a gene; V was cut back by 2 bases and J by 4 bases. The CDR3 nucleotides read TGTGCCAGCAGTTACGCGAGTGGGACAGGGATCTATGGCTACACCTTC. Protein sequence: CASSYASGTGIYGYTF.

This clonotype was counted between two and nine times. V usage is TRBV7-2 and J usage is TRBJ1-1; TRBD1 might be the D (6 bases). The CDR3 spans 14 residues. Per germline, CDR1 SGHTA and CDR2 FQGNSA. Trimming removed 3 bases from V and 2 bases from J, with 10 bases in between. CDR3 nucleotides: TGTGCCAGCAGCTTCAGGGGAGACAACACTGAAGCTTTCTTT. Protein sequence: CASSFRGDNTEAFF.

The V call is TRBV7-2, the J call TRBJ2-3; weak D call: TRBD2 (6 bases). Germline loops: CDR1 SGHTA, CDR2 FQGNSA. The V gene lost 5 bases and the J gene lost 6 bases, with 21 bases spanning the gap. The CDR3 totals 16 residues. CDR3 sequence (DNA): TGTGCCAGCAGCCTAAGACCGGGACTCCAAACTGATACGCAGTATTTT. This translates into CASSLRPGLQTDTQYF. Combining the CDR3 with reference TRBV7-2 and TRBJ2-3 gives the whole variable domain GAGVSQSPSNKVTEKGKDVELRCDPISGHTALYWYRQSLGQGLEFLIYFQGNSAPDKSGLPSDRFSAERTGGSVSTLTIQRTQQEDSAVYLCASSLRPGLQTDTQYFGPGTRLTVL.

This clonotype was seen more than once but under ten times. The chain joins TRBV25-1 to TRBJ2-7; D not resolved. The last part of the DNA fits TRBJ2-5 better; the J call may be wrong. From germline, CDR1 is MGHDK and CDR2 SYGVNS. This CDR3 comprises 14 residues. CDR3: CASSELTGYETQYF. CDR3 in DNA: TGTGCCAGCAGTGAATTGACCGGCTATGAGACCCAGTACTTC.

This clonotype showed up just a few times. The genes are TRBV7-2 and TRBJ2-1; no reliable D call. The CDR3 totals 15 residues. Trimming removed 7 bases at V and 7 bases at J, with 20 bases between. In germline, CDR1 is SGHTA, CDR2 FQGNSA. The CDR3 DNA reads TGTGCCAGCAACATAAGGGTCGGGTTATATAATGAGCAGTTCTTC. This translates into CASNIRVGLYNEQFF.

This clonotype appeared a few times. The chain combines TRBV7-9 with TRBJ1-2; D gene uncertain. Between the trimmed V and J ends, which lost 4 bases and 6 bases, there was a span of 9 bases. The CDR3 spans 12 residues. From germline, CDR1 is SEHNR and CDR2 FQNEAQ (reference sequence). CDR3 region: CASSYGTHGYTF. The CDR3 DNA reads as TGTGCCAGCAGCTATGGCACGCATGGCTACACCTTC.

V is TRBV29-1 and J is TRBJ2-7; 7 nucleotides line up with TRBD1. Losses at the gene ends were 5 bases for V and 9 bases for J; bases not matched to a gene: 16. The germline CDR1 and CDR2 sequences are SQVTM and ANQGSEA. The CDR3 has 14 residues. The CDR3 coding sequence is TGCAGCGTTCGTTTGGGACAGATGGGTACTGGGCAGTACTTC. It is translated as CSVRLGQMGTGQYF.

This clonotype was found a few times. V usage is TRBV10-3 and J usage is TRBJ2-7, with 7 positions matching TRBD1. This CDR3 is 14 amino acids long. Trimming removed 5 bases from V and 0 bases from J; junction bases left unmatched: 4. Looked up from germline, CDR1 is ENHRY and CDR2 is SYGVKD. CDR3 residues: CAISRDSYSYEQYF. As DNA, the CDR3 is TGTGCCATCAGTCGGGACAGCTACTCCTACGAGCAGTACTTC.

The chain is built from TRBV12-3 or TRBV12-4 and TRBJ2-5; D unclear. V was shortened by 4 bases and J by 7 bases, with 13 bases between the two germline ends. The CDR3 loop spans 13 amino acids. The CDR3 nucleotides are TGTGCCAGCAGTTCTGGGGATTTCGGGACCCAGTACTTC. This sequence encodes CASSSGDFGTQYF.

The chain employs TRBV2 and TRBJ1-2; 7 bases agree with TRBD1. The trim removed 8 bases at V and 2 bases at J, leaving 11 bases unmatched. This CDR3 has 15 residues. The V gene's germline CDR1 is SNHLY and CDR2 FYNNEI. The CDR3 DNA is TGTGCCAGCCGACCCCTCGCGACAGGGAACTATGGCTACACCTTC. This translates into CASRPLATGNYGYTF.

CDR3 DNA sequence: TGCAGTGCTAGATCCCGCCCCGGGATAGGGGCCAACGTCCTGACTTTC. Translation: CSARSRPGIGANVLTF. This sequence joins TRBV20-1 and TRBJ2-6; D is possibly TRBD2 (5 bases). V was pared by 2 bases and J by 4 bases, with 15 bases between. Germline CDR1 is DFQATT and CDR2 is SNEGSKA (reference sequence). The length of the CDR3 is 16 residues.

This clonotype was detected a few times. The J gene is TRBJ2-1, the V gene TRBV6-5; D may be TRBD2 (6 bases). From germline, CDR1 is MNHEY and CDR2 SVGAGI. The length of the CDR3 is 16 residues. The germline V and J ends were trimmed by 5 bases and 1 base, with 15 bases remaining between them. In nucleotides, the CDR3 is TGTGCCAGCAGTCGCCGCGGACTACCATCCTACAATGAGCAGTTCTTC. Protein product: CASSRRGLPSYNEQFF.

The J gene is TRBJ1-1, the V gene TRBV3-1; TRBD1 matches at 10 bases. This CDR3 is built from 15 residues. The J segment lost 6 bases and the V segment lost 7 bases, leaving 11 bases of the junction unmatched. Germline values: CDR1 LGHDT, CDR2 YNNKEL (reference sequence). As DNA, the CDR3 is TGTGCCAGCAACGCCGACAGGGGGCGCCTCCCTGAAGCTTTCTTT. Its translation is CASNADRGRLPEAFF.

The rearrangement joins TRBV5-1 to TRBJ2-3; D not resolved. CDR1 SGHRS and CDR2 YFSETQ come from the germline V gene. The V end was cut by 2 bases, the J end by 8 bases, with 9 bases between. The CDR3 runs 12 residues. CDR3 loop: CASSLEASTQYF. Here the CDR3 DNA reads TGCGCCAGCAGCTTAGAAGCATCTACGCAGTATTTT.

V and J are TRBV11-2 and TRBJ2-5; D not certain. The germline CDR1 and CDR2 sequences are SGHAT and FQNNGV. The CDR3 extends over 13 amino acids. Trimming pared 1 base from V and 5 bases from J, leaving 8 bases between. The DNA for the CDR3 is TGTGCCAGCAGCTTAGTTGGCTGGGAGACCCAGTACTTC. As protein: CASSLVGWETQYF.

On this clonotype itself: At one boundary the junction diverges from the germline segment, which might be a read error. The genes are TRBV4-1 and TRBJ2-1, with D possibly matching TRBD1 (6 bases). The CDR3 is 16 amino acids. Germline assignment: CDR1 MGHRA and CDR2 YSYEKL. The DNA of the CDR3 is TGCGCCAGCAGCCAAGGTCCGACAGGTACCTACAATGGGCAGTTCTTC. Amino acids: CASSQGPTGTYNGQFF.

In this sample, this clonotype turned up many times. The gene calls are TRBV7-2 and TRBJ2-1; 8 bases fit TRBD2. Germline CDR1 and CDR2: SGHTA and FQGNSA. CDR3 length: 15 residues. The J segment lost 3 bases and the V segment lost 5 bases, leaving 6 bases of the junction unmatched. The CDR3 nucleotides are TGTGCCAGCAGCCCACTAGCGGACTTCTACAATGAGCAGTTCTTC. Amino acids: CASSPLADFYNEQFF.

The genes are TRBV9 and TRBJ2-5; 8 bases fit TRBD1. This CDR3 region has 14 residues. The germline V gene encodes CDR1 SGDLS and CDR2 YYNGEE. Trimming removed 3 bases from V and 11 bases from J; junction bases left unmatched: 12. The CDR3 region has the DNA TGTGCCAGCAGCGAGGGACAGGCGCTTGGGGAGCAGTACTTC. Translated: CASSEGQALGEQYF.

A note on this clonotype: With a much larger clone just one base away, this may be a read error. The gene calls are TRBV7-2 and TRBJ1-5; possibly TRBD1 for D (5 bases). Germline-derived CDR1 and CDR2 are SGHTA and FQGNSA. The CDR3 covers 14 residues. DNA of the CDR3: TGTGCCAACAGCTTACGGGACTCGGGTCAGCCCCAGCATTTT. Residues: CANSLRDSGQPQHF.

This clonotype has a handful of counts. V is TRBV7-3 and J is TRBJ2-5; D call uncertain. The CDR3 has 13 residues. Trimming left V 4 bases short and J 5 bases short, with 11 bases between. Germline values: CDR1 SGHTA, CDR2 FQGTGA. The chain's CDR3 is CASSSEFTETQYF. Written as DNA, the CDR3 is TGTGCCAGCAGCTCCGAGTTTACGGAGACCCAGTACTTC.

The sample holds a few counts of this clonotype. V and J are TRBV20-1 and TRBJ2-4, with a weak D call TRBD1 (5 bases). The J call may be wrong; the DNA end is better matched by TRBJ2-7. Looked up from germline, CDR1 is DFQATT and CDR2 is SNEGSKA (reference sequence). This CDR3 spans 11 amino acids. CDR3 loop: CSASQGGEQYF. In DNA form, the CDR3 reads TGCAGTGCAAGTCAGGGTGGCGAGCAGTACTTC.

The chain employs TRBV12-3 or TRBV12-4 and TRBJ1-1; weak D call: TRBD1 (6 bases). Between the trimmed V and J ends, which lost 3 bases and 6 bases, there was a span of 14 bases. The CDR3 has 14 residues. The CDR3 DNA reads as TGTGCCAGCAGTTTGGGAGGGGGGGGCTCTGAAGCTTTCTTT. Protein product: CASSLGGGGSEAFF.

This clonotype was counted a few times. The rearrangement uses TRBV6-1 and TRBJ2-5, with TRBD2 matching over 14 bases. Germline CDR1 reads MNHNS; CDR2 reads SASEGT. This CDR3 comprises 19 residues. V was clipped by 8 bases and J by 7 bases; unmatched bases: 21. The CDR3 coding sequence is TGTGCCAGCCTGGCCCCCGGACTAGCGGGGGGTTCGCTCCGAAGGACCCAGTACTTC. Translation gives CASLAPGLAGGSLRRTQYF.

This clonotype was recorded once. V is TRBV4-3 and J is TRBJ1-6; D call uncertain. The V end lost 1 base, the J end lost 0 bases, and 13 bases lay between the germline ends. Germline-derived CDR1 and CDR2 are LGHNA and YSLEER. This CDR3 has 18 residues. CDR3 amino acids: CASSQAPTESSYNSPLHF. The CDR3, as DNA: TGCGCCAGCAGCCAAGCCCCGACGGAGAGCTCCTATAATTCACCCCTCCACTTT.

This clonotype was counted only a few times. The chain combines TRBV7-9 with TRBJ2-5; perhaps TRBD1 as D (5 bases). Germline V gene data show CDR1 as SEHNR and CDR2 as FQNEAQ (reference sequence). V lost 0 bases and J lost 2, with 16 bases in between. The CDR3 runs 17 residues. CDR3 coding DNA: TGTGCCAGCAGCTTAGCGAACGGCAGGGATGTACAAGAGACCCAGTACTTC. This sequence encodes CASSLANGRDVQETQYF.

This chain uses TRBV7-2 with TRBJ2-5; D uncertain. Matching the DNA end better, TRBJ2-7 makes the J call doubtful. The V gene's germline CDR1 is SGHTA and CDR2 FQGNSA. CDR3 length equals 12 residues. CDR3 in amino acids: CATSARSGEQYF. Here the CDR3 DNA reads TGTGCCACATCAGCGCGCTCGGGCGAGCAGTACTTC.

This clonotype was seen once. CDR3 sequence reads: CASSDGLVSIQYF. CDR3 bases: TGTGCCAGCAGTGACGGACTGGTGAGCATTCAGTACTTC. The V call is TRBV6-2 or TRBV6-3, the J call TRBJ2-4, with TRBD2 as a possible D gene (5 bases). The CDR3 extends over 13 amino acids. V was clipped by 5 bases and J by 9 bases, with 14 bases between them. Germline CDR1 reads MNHEY; CDR2 reads SVGEGT.

In its sample, this clonotype was seen a few times. The V gene is TRBV6-1, the J gene TRBJ2-7; 7 bases match TRBD1. V lost 5 bases, J lost 1 base, and 5 bases stayed unmatched. Germline CDR1 MNHNS, CDR2 SASEGT. The CDR3 is 14 amino acids. CDR3 sequence (DNA): TGTGCCAGCAGTATAGGACAGGATTCCTACGAGCAGTACTTC. This sequence encodes CASSIGQDSYEQYF.

A few counts support this clonotype. This chain joins TRBV7-2 and TRBJ2-1, with a tentative D call TRBD2 (6 bases). Germline CDR1 SGHTA, CDR2 FQGNSA. Trimming left V 7 bases short and J 4 bases short, with 17 bases between. CDR3 size: 15 residues. This CDR3 reads CASKPPGTAYNEQFF. For the CDR3, the DNA is TGTGCCAGCAAACCCCCCGGGACTGCTTACAATGAGCAGTTCTTC.

In its sample, this clonotype was seen a few times. This CDR3 reads CASSAQRGQETQYF. The DNA for the CDR3 is TGTGCCAGCAGCGCCCAGCGAGGGCAAGAGACCCAGTACTTC. The rearrangement joins TRBV7-2 to TRBJ2-5; D might be TRBD2 (5 bases). V lost 5 bases to trimming and J lost 2 bases, with 12 bases between them. Looked up from germline, CDR1 is SGHTA and CDR2 is FQGNSA. The CDR3 extends over 14 amino acids.

A word on this clonotype: At one boundary the junction diverges from the germline segment, which might be a read error. This chain joins TRBV7-8 and TRBJ1-2; D is uncertain. Germline V CDR1 and CDR2: SGHVS, FQNEAQ. The CDR3 runs 13 residues. CDR3 sequence reads: CASSLASGFGYTF. The CDR3 DNA reads TGTGCCAGCAGCCTAGCCTCCGGGTTTGGCTACACCTTC.